This T cell receptor (beta chain) was found in a study of cytomegalovirus exposure and HLA in healthy donors. Germline values: CDR1 SGHRS, CDR2 YFSETQ. The CDR3 covers 15 residues. With V trimmed by 4 bases and J by 5 bases, 9 bases remained unmatched. This clone came up a few times. Antigen: not known. Study-wide results and caveats: For most TCR sequences rarity was the rule, although some public TCRs occurred in many donors.

60 Vbeta and 13 Jbeta primers were used in PCR. Sequencing was performed with immunoSEQ multiplex PCR; in TCRdb, only in-frame clones are kept and a portion is missing. The sample lists more than 90,000 clones, approximately 70% occurring once. This receptor was taken from a man in his fifties or sixties in good health and CMV-seronegative. The specimen sequenced was PBMCs. The chain is built from TRBV5-1 and TRBJ2-5; 9 positions match TRBD1. The chain's CDR3 is CASSRQGGSRETQYF. The CDR3 DNA follows: TGCGCCAGCAGCCGACAGGGGGGATCTCGGGAGACCCAGTACTTC.